Listed here is a single TCR beta chain. Its specificity is unknown. Study outcomes and limitations: The TCR gene usage of tumor memory CD4+ T cells clustered together with blood and lymph node memory CD4+ cells and with lymph node naive CD4+ cells.

One entry per CDR3 protein, called by TCRdb with MiXCR from the 5' RACE reads. Here the sample spans 53,000 or so distinct CDR3 sequences, about 25% being singletons. The germline V gene has CDR1 DFQATT and CDR2 SNEGSKA (reference sequence). There are 14 residues in the CDR3. V lost 2 bases and J 1 base, leaving 11 bases between the germline ends. The chain combines TRBV20-1 with TRBJ1-1; no definite D call. The specimen sequenced was tumor-infiltrating naive CD4+ T cells sorted from the breast tumor. As for subset: naive CD4+ T cells, CD4+CD45RA+CD25-. The receptor's source is a female donor with breast cancer. CDR3 sequence reads: CSARPATANTEAFF. The CDR3 region has the DNA TGCAGTGCTAGACCCGCAACAGCGAACACTGAAGCTTTCTTT.